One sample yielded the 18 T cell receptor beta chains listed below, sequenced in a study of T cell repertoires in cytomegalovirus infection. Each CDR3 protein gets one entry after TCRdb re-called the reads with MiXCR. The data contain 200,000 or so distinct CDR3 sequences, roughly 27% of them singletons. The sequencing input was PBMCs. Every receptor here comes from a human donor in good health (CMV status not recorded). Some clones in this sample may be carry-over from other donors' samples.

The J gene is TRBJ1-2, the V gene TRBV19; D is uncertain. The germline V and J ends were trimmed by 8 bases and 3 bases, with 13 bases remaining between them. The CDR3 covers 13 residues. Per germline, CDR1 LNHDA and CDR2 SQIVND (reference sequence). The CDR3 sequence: CASWHGVDYGYTF. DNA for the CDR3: TGTGCCAGTTGGCATGGGGTTGACTATGGCTACACCTTC.

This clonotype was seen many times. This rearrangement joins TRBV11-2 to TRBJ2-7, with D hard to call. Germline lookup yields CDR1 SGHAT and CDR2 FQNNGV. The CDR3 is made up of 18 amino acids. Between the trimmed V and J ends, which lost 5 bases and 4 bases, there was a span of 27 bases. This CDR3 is CASSPVSRAAGSRYEQYF. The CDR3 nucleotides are TGTGCCAGCAGCCCCGTCAGTCGCGCTGCCGGGTCTAGGTACGAGCAGTACTTC.

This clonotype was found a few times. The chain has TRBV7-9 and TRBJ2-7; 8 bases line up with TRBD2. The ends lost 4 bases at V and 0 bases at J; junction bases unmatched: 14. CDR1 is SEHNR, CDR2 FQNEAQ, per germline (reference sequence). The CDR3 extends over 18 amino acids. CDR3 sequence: CASSSSVSGGHRSYEQYF. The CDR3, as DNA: TGTGCCAGCAGCTCTAGCGTAAGCGGGGGACACCGCTCCTACGAGCAGTACTTC.

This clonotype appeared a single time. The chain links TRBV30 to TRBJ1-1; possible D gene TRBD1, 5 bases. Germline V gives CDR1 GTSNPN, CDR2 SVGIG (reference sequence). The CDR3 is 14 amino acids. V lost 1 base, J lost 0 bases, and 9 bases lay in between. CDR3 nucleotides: TGTGCCTGGAGTGGACTGACAGTGAACACTGAAGCTTTCTTT. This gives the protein CAWSGLTVNTEAFF. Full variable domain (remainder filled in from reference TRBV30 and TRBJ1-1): SQTIHQWPATLVQPVGSPLSLECTVEGTSNPNLYWYRQAAGRGLQLLFYSVGIGQISSEVPQNLSASRPQDRQFILSSKKLLLSDSGFYLCAWSGLTVNTEAFFGQGTRLTVV.

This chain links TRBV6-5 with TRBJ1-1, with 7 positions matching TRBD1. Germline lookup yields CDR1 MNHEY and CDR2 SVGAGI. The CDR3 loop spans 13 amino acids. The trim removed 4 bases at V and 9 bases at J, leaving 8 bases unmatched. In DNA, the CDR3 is TGTGCCAGCAGTTCGGGACAGTCGGTCCAAGCTTTCTTT. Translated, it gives CASSSGQSVQAFF.

The CDR3 coding sequence is TGTGCCAGCAGCCTAGGACAGGGGCTGTCCGGGGAGCTGTTTTTT. Its translation: CASSLGQGLSGELFF. The chain recombines TRBV12-3 or TRBV12-4 with TRBJ2-2; the match to TRBD1 covers 9 bases. V shed 6 bases and J 6 bases; nucleotides not matched to a gene: 8. CDR3 length: 15 residues.

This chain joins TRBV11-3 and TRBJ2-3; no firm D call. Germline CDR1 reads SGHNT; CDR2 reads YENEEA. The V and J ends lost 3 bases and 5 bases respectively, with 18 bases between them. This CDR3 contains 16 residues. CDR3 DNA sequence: TGTGCCAGCAGCTTGGGCAGGCCTAATGGTGGAGATACGCAGTATTTT. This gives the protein CASSLGRPNGGDTQYF.

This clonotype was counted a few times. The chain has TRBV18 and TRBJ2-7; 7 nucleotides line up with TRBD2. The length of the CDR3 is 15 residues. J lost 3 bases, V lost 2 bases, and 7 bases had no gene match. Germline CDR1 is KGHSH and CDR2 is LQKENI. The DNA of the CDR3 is TGTGCCAGCTCACCAAGCGGGATTGGGGGCTACGAGCAGTACTTC. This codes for CASSPSGIGGYEQYF.

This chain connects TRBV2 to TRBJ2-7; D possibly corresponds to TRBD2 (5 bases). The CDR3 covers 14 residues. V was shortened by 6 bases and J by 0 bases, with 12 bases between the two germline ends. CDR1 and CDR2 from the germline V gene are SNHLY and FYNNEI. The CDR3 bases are TGTGCCAGCAGAACAGACTATAGCTCCTACGAGCAGTACTTC. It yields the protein CASRTDYSSYEQYF.

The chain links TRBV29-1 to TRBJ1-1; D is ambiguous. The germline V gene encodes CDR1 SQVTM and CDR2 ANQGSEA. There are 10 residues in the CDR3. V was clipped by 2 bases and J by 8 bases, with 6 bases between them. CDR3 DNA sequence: TGCAGCGTTGAACTTGGAGAAGCTTTCTTT. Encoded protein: CSVELGEAFF.

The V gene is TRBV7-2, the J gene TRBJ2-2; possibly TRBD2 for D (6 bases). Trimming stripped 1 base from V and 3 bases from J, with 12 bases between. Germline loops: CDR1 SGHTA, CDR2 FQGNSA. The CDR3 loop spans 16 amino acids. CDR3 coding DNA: TGTGCCAGCAGCTTAGTAGTTGGGAGGCACACCGGGGAGCTGTTTTTT. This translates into CASSLVVGRHTGELFF.

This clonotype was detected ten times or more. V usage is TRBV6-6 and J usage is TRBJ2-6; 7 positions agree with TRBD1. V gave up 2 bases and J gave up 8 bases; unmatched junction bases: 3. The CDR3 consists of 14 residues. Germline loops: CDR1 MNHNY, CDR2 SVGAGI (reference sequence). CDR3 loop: CASSYQGQSNVLTF. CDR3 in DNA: TGTGCCAGCAGTTACCAGGGACAGTCCAACGTCCTGACTTTC.

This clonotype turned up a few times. The CDR3 bases are TGTGCCAGTAGTATAGGTGGACAGCTCATGAACACTGAAGCTTTCTTT. It encodes CASSIGGQLMNTEAFF. The chain uses TRBV19 and TRBJ1-1; D is perhaps TRBD1 (6 bases). V was clipped by 1 base and J by 0 bases, with 12 bases between them. The CDR3 covers 16 residues. From germline, CDR1 is LNHDA and CDR2 SQIVND (reference sequence). Full variable domain (remainder filled in from reference TRBV19 and TRBJ1-1): DGGITQSPKYLFRKEGQNVTLSCEQNLNHDAMYWYRQDPGQGLRLIYYSQIVNDFQKGDIAEGYSVSREKKESFPLTVTSAQKNPTAFYLCASSIGGQLMNTEAFFGQGTRLTVV.

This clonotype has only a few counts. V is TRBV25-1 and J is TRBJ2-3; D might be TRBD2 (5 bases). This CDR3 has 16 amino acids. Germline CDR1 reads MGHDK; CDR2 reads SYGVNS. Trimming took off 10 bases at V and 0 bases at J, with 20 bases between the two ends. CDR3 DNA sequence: TGTGCCAATACGTCATCGGGGATCCACAGCACAGATACGCAGTATTTT. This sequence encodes CANTSSGIHSTDTQYF.

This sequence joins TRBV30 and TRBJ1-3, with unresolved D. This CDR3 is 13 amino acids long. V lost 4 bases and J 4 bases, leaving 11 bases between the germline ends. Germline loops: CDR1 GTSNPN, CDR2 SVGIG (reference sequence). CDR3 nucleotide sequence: TGTGCCTGGATGTCTGATAGGGGAAACACCATATATTTT. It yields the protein CAWMSDRGNTIYF.

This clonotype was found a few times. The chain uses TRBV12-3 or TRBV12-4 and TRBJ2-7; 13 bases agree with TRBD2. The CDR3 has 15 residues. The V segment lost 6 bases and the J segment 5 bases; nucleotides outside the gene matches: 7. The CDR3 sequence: CASSLTSGGYDEQYF. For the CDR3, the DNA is TGTGCCAGCAGCCTGACTAGCGGGGGGTATGACGAGCAGTACTTC.

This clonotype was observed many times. The CDR3 is CASSRQGANGYTF. In DNA, the CDR3 is TGTGCCAGCAGTCGTCAGGGGGCTAATGGCTACACCTTC. The genes are TRBV7-2 and TRBJ1-2; 8 bases are a match to TRBD1. Germline assignment: CDR1 SGHTA and CDR2 FQGNSA. J gave up 6 bases and V 6 bases, and 6 bases lay outside the gene matches. The CDR3 is made up of 13 amino acids.

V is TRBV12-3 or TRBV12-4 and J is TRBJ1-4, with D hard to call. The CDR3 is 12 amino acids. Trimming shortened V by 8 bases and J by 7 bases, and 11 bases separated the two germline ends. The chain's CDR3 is CASGHGGEKLFF. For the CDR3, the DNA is TGTGCCAGCGGCCATGGAGGTGAAAAACTGTTTTTT.